Below, 30 T cell receptor beta chains from the same sample are listed, as sequenced in a study of blood T cell repertoires in COVID-19 (TCRdb year 2020). Receptor libraries were prepared by the immunoSEQ multiplex PCR assay. TCRdb holds this immuneACCESS table with in-frame rearrangements only. Some clones are missing; in checked studies, unresolved V genes explain under half, and the rest has no known cause. In all, the sample holds about 300,000 clones, and roughly 89% of those were seen once. The ten biggest clones cover 2.5% to 3% of the sample. Sequenced material: PBMCs or T cells enriched from blood (not recorded which). The receptors were gathered from a woman aged 50 to 65 who had been exposed to COVID-19.

The V gene is TRBV28, the J gene TRBJ1-2; D ambiguous. Germline V CDR1 and CDR2: MDHEN, SYDVKM. Deletions cut 4 bases from V and 3 bases from J, with 6 bases between. The CDR3 length is 12 residues. CDR3 sequence: CASSSKYYGYTF. DNA of the CDR3: TGTGCCAGCAGTTCTAAATACTATGGCTACACCTTC.

The chain carries TRBV23-1 and TRBJ1-5; no clear D. TRBV23-1 is annotated as an ORF whose role is uncertain. Trimming took 7 bases from V and 1 from J, leaving 8 bases between them. There are 13 residues in the CDR3. The chain's CDR3 is CASKPGSNQPQHF. CDR3 coding DNA: TGCGCCAGCAAACCTGGCAGCAATCAGCCCCAGCATTTT.

V usage is TRBV14 and J usage is TRBJ1-2; a weak D match, TRBD1 (6 bases). The germline CDR1 and CDR2 sequences are SGHDN and FVKESK. CDR3 size: 14 residues. Trimming left V 0 bases short and J 2 bases short, with 7 bases between. The CDR3 coding sequence is TGTGCCAGCAGCCAAGACAGGGGAAACTATGGCTACACCTTC. It yields the protein CASSQDRGNYGYTF.

Here the CDR3 DNA reads TGCGCCAGCAGCTTGGGTTCGACAGTCACGCAGTATTTT. Its translation is CASSLGSTVTQYF. V is TRBV5-1 and J is TRBJ2-3; perhaps TRBD1 as D (5 bases). V shed 0 bases and J shed 9 bases, with 11 bases lying between them. CDR1 is SGHRS and CDR2 is YFSETQ in the germline V gene. The CDR3 is made up of 13 amino acids.

The genes are TRBV20-1 and TRBJ1-6; TRBD1 is a possible D gene (5 bases). With 3 bases removed from V and 7 bases from J, the gap between germline ends came to 13 bases. The CDR3 runs 14 residues. Germline CDR1 and CDR2: DFQATT and SNEGSKA (reference sequence). CDR3 coding DNA: TGCAGTGCTAGTACCGGACACCCAAATTCACCCCTCCACTTT. Encoded protein: CSASTGHPNSPLHF.

The rearrangement joins TRBV5-1 to TRBJ1-2, with 12 bases lining up with TRBD1. The CDR3 sequence is 15 residues long. Germline trimming cut 3 bases from V and 6 bases from J; bases unmatched to any gene: 6. Germline V gene sequence: CDR1 SGHRS, CDR2 YFSETQ. The CDR3 spells CASSSPGQGADGYTF. CDR3 bases: TGCGCCAGCAGCTCCCCGGGACAGGGGGCCGATGGCTACACCTTC. The variable domain in full, with the rest retrieved from reference TRBV5-1 and TRBJ1-2, is KAGVTQTPRYLIKTRGQQVTLSCSPISGHRSVSWYQQTPGQGLQFLFEYFSETQRNKGNFPGRFSGRQFSNSRSEMNVSTLELGDSALYLCASSSPGQGADGYTFGSGTRLTVV.

The genes are TRBV5-5 and TRBJ1-2; 12 bases line up with TRBD1. Germline V gene sequence: CDR1 SGHKS, CDR2 YYEKEE (reference sequence). The CDR3 runs to 15 residues. With 4 bases clipped from V and 4 bases from J, the junction kept 5 bases outside the gene matches. Here the CDR3 reads CASSAGQGAFYGYTF. The CDR3 DNA reads as TGTGCCAGCAGCGCGGGACAGGGGGCTTTCTATGGCTACACCTTC. The complete variable domain, with remaining parts taken from reference TRBV5-5 and TRBJ1-2, reads DAGVTQSPTHLIKTRGQQVTLRCSPISGHKSVSWYQQVLGQGPQFIFQYYEKEERGRGNFPDRFSARQFPNYSSELNVNALLLGDSALYLCASSAGQGAFYGYTFGSGTRLTVV.

The chain has TRBV9 and TRBJ2-3, with 7 nucleotides matching TRBD2. The CDR3 covers 16 residues. Germline V gives CDR1 SGDLS, CDR2 YYNGEE. Germline trimming cut 2 bases from V and 1 base from J; bases unmatched to any gene: 7. The CDR3 DNA reads as TGTGCCAGCAGCGTCAAAGCGGGGCGGGGCACAGATACGCAGTATTTT. Its translation is CASSVKAGRGTDTQYF.

This chain connects TRBV10-3 to TRBJ1-6; 9 nucleotides align to TRBD1. Unmatched junction bases numbered 9, after V lost 3 bases and J lost 9 bases. Germline V gene data show CDR1 as ENHRY and CDR2 as SYGVKD. CDR3 size: 16 residues. CDR3 sequence: CAISEGSGTGTSPLHF. The CDR3 DNA sequence: TGTGCCATCAGTGAAGGTAGCGGGACAGGGACTTCACCCCTCCACTTT.

This clone occurred a few times. The CDR3 spells CASSLGQGAYGYTF. The DNA of the CDR3 is TGTGCCAGCAGCTTGGGACAGGGGGCTTATGGCTACACCTTC. The chain joins TRBV11-2 to TRBJ1-2, with 12 bases lining up with TRBD1. CDR1 and CDR2 (germline): SGHAT, FQNNGV. The CDR3 is 14 amino acids. The J segment lost 5 bases and the V segment lost 3 bases, leaving 1 base of the junction unmatched.

The rearrangement links TRBV2 to TRBJ2-7; TRBD1 aligns across 9 bases. The CDR3 totals 13 residues. Germline V lookup: CDR1 SNHLY, CDR2 FYNNEI. J gave up 7 bases and V 6 bases, and 7 bases lay outside the gene matches. CDR3 in amino acids: CASRGQGIWEQYF. CDR3 DNA sequence: TGTGCCAGCAGGGGACAGGGCATTTGGGAGCAGTACTTC.

This clone was picked up one time. The gene calls are TRBV7-2 and TRBJ1-2; D uncertain. V lost 5 bases to trimming and J lost 0 bases, with 10 bases between them. The CDR3 contains 14 residues. The V gene's germline CDR1 is SGHTA and CDR2 FQGNSA. CDR3 DNA: TGTGCCAGCAGCCCCGGAGGGACTAACTATGGCTACACCTTC. This sequence encodes CASSPGGTNYGYTF.

V and J are TRBV5-1 and TRBJ2-5; D is perhaps TRBD1 (6 bases). Looked up from germline, CDR1 is SGHRS and CDR2 is YFSETQ. CDR3 size: 15 residues. Between the trimmed V and J ends, which lost 3 bases and 2 bases, there was a span of 14 bases. The CDR3 sequence: CASSSIQGIQETQYF. The CDR3 DNA is TGCGCCAGCAGCTCCATACAGGGAATACAAGAGACCCAGTACTTC. Drawing the rest from reference TRBV5-1 and TRBJ2-5, the complete variable domain is KAGVTQTPRYLIKTRGQQVTLSCSPISGHRSVSWYQQTPGQGLQFLFEYFSETQRNKGNFPGRFSGRQFSNSRSEMNVSTLELGDSALYLCASSSIQGIQETQYFGPGTRLLVL.

The chain recombines TRBV19 with TRBJ1-2; no clear D gene. CDR3 length equals 13 residues. The V end was cut by 7 bases, the J end by 3 bases, with 12 bases between. Germline loops: CDR1 LNHDA, CDR2 SQIVND (reference sequence). This chain's CDR3 is CASTAAVDYGYTF. DNA for the CDR3: TGTGCCAGTACTGCGGCTGTGGACTATGGCTACACCTTC.

The chain employs TRBV24-1 and TRBJ2-7; 9 bases agree with TRBD1. The CDR3 has 13 residues. V gave up 5 bases and J gave up 7 bases; unmatched junction bases: 5. Germline CDR1 KGHDR, CDR2 SFDVKD. Written as DNA, the CDR3 is TGTGCCACCAGTGCCGCGGGACAGGGAGAGCAGTACTTC. Translated: CATSAAGQGEQYF.

V is TRBV2 and J is TRBJ2-2; 9 nucleotides line up with TRBD1. With 6 bases clipped from V and 3 bases from J, the junction kept 2 bases outside the gene matches. CDR1 is SNHLY, CDR2 FYNNEI, per germline. The CDR3 contains 14 residues. CDR3 protein: CASRGQGDTGELFF. The CDR3, as DNA: TGTGCCAGCAGGGGACAGGGAGACACCGGGGAGCTGTTTTTT.

The V call is TRBV13, the J call TRBJ1-1, with D perhaps matching TRBD1 (6 bases). CDR1 and CDR2 (germline): PRHDT, FYEKMQ (reference sequence). The V gene lost 5 bases and the J gene lost 1 base, with 23 bases spanning the gap. The CDR3 totals 18 residues. In DNA, the CDR3 is TGTGCCAGCAGCCTAGCCTACCACAGGGAAGATAGGAACACTGAAGCTTTCTTT. Translation: CASSLAYHREDRNTEAFF. The variable domain in full, with the rest retrieved from reference TRBV13 and TRBJ1-1, is AAGVIQSPRHLIKEKRETATLKCYPIPRHDTVYWYQQGPGQDPQFLISFYEKMQSDKGSIPDRFSAQQFSDYHSELNMSSLELGDSALYFCASSLAYHREDRNTEAFFGQGTRLTVV.

The rearrangement links TRBV27 to TRBJ1-6, with 8 bases that match TRBD1. The CDR3 totals 15 residues. The germline V gene encodes CDR1 MNHEY and CDR2 SMNVEV (reference sequence). V lost 2 bases, J lost 8 bases, and 5 bases stayed unmatched. CDR3 in DNA: TGTGCCAGCAGTTTAAACCAGGGGGCGCATTCACCCCTCCACTTT. It specifies CASSLNQGAHSPLHF.

The chain recombines TRBV30 with TRBJ1-4, with D unresolved. Germline values: CDR1 GTSNPN, CDR2 SVGIG (reference sequence). V was shortened by 0 bases and J by 1 base, with 9 bases between the two germline ends. The CDR3 has 15 amino acids. The CDR3 DNA sequence: TGTGCCTGGAGTGTGGATGCGGAAACTAATGAAAAACTGTTTTTT. Protein sequence: CAWSVDAETNEKLFF.

J is TRBJ1-5 and V is TRBV19, with 9 bases fitting TRBD1. The CDR3 is 16 amino acids. In germline, CDR1 is LNHDA, CDR2 SQIVND (reference sequence). With V trimmed by 4 bases and J by 3 bases, 7 bases remained unmatched. CDR3 in amino acids: CASSSLGTGSNQPQHF. The CDR3 DNA is TGTGCCAGTAGTAGCTTAGGGACAGGGTCCAATCAGCCCCAGCATTTT.

This chain links TRBV30 with TRBJ1-1; D remains unclear. V was clipped by 0 bases and J by 2 bases, with 7 bases between them. This CDR3 spans 13 amino acids. The germline gives CDR1 GTSNPN, CDR2 SVGIG (reference sequence). The CDR3 loop is CAWSVSFNTEAFF. The CDR3 DNA reads TGTGCCTGGAGTGTATCGTTCAACACTGAAGCTTTCTTT.

This chain links TRBV4-1 with TRBJ1-3, with no clear D. Per germline, CDR1 MGHRA and CDR2 YSYEKL. CDR3 length: 17 amino acids. V dropped 0 bases and J dropped 2 bases, with 14 bases sitting between them. CDR3 amino acids: CASSQEPPAVAGNTIYF. The CDR3 DNA follows: TGCGCCAGCAGCCAAGAGCCCCCTGCGGTAGCTGGAAACACCATATATTTT.

This chain joins TRBV29-1 and TRBJ2-1; possibly TRBD1 for D (7 bases). Germline loops: CDR1 SQVTM, CDR2 ANQGSEA. The V end was cut by 5 bases, the J end by 0 bases, with 20 bases between. The CDR3 runs to 17 residues. CDR3 region: CSVTSLGGKSSYNEQFF. The CDR3 bases are TGCAGCGTTACTAGCCTAGGGGGCAAGAGCTCCTACAATGAGCAGTTCTTC.

This chain joins TRBV11-2 and TRBJ2-7; D perhaps matches TRBD2 (5 bases). This CDR3 is 13 amino acids long. V was cut by 7 bases and J by 3 bases, with 13 bases left in between. Germline assignment: CDR1 SGHAT and CDR2 FQNNGV. In nucleotides, the CDR3 is TGTGCCAGCACCCCTCTCGGGGTCTACGAGCAGTACTTC. Protein: CASTPLGVYEQYF.

This rearrangement joins TRBV14 to TRBJ2-1, with TRBD2 matching over 9 bases. Germline V lookup: CDR1 SGHDN, CDR2 FVKESK. This CDR3 has 14 residues. Trimming removed 1 base from V and 9 bases from J; junction bases left unmatched: 4. CDR3 loop: CASSQVGLAFEQFF. CDR3 bases: TGTGCCAGCAGCCAAGTGGGACTAGCCTTTGAGCAGTTCTTC.

The rearrangement links TRBV5-1 to TRBJ1-6; no clear D. Germline CDR1 and CDR2: SGHRS and YFSETQ. Trimming stripped 3 bases from V and 9 bases from J, with 16 bases between. The CDR3 extends over 15 amino acids. CDR3 protein: CASSSRLGVGSPLHF. The CDR3 DNA sequence: TGCGCCAGCAGCTCGAGGCTCGGGGTTGGTTCACCCCTCCACTTT.

This rearrangement joins TRBV11-1 to TRBJ2-2; 10 bases are a match to TRBD1. V shed 1 base, J shed 3 bases, and the junction held 2 bases outside the gene matches. In germline, CDR1 is SGHAT, CDR2 FQDESV (reference sequence). The CDR3 runs 16 residues. The CDR3 DNA reads as TGTGCCAGCAGCTTAGGGGACAGGGGACACACCGGGGAGCTGTTTTTT. This sequence encodes CASSLGDRGHTGELFF.

V is TRBV7-9 and J is TRBJ1-3; 7 nucleotides match TRBD1. After removal of 5 bases from V and 0 bases from J, the junction contained 16 bases not matched to a gene. The CDR3 is 19 amino acids. CDR1 and CDR2 (germline): SEHNR, FQNEAQ (reference sequence). CDR3 DNA: TGTGCCAGCAGCACAGCCTACCCCCCAGGGGGAGGCTCTGGAAACACCATATATTTT. Protein sequence: CASSTAYPPGGGSGNTIYF.

This chain uses TRBV19 with TRBJ2-1; tentative D call: TRBD2 (6 bases). V dropped 3 bases and J dropped 7 bases, with 19 bases sitting between them. The CDR3 totals 16 residues. Germline assignment: CDR1 LNHDA and CDR2 SQIVND (reference sequence). The DNA for the CDR3 is TGTGCCAGTAGTATCACCGGGACTTCCTTTGGGAATGAGCAGTTCTTC. Protein sequence: CASSITGTSFGNEQFF.

V gene TRBV5-1 combines with J gene TRBJ2-1; D is perhaps TRBD1 (6 bases). The CDR3 totals 15 residues. The V end was cut by 0 bases, the J end by 7 bases, with 14 bases between. Germline CDR1 is SGHRS and CDR2 is YFSETQ. CDR3 nucleotides: TGCGCCAGCAGCTTGGACAGGGCCGCGACTAATGAGCAGTTCTTC. This gives the protein CASSLDRAATNEQFF.